This TCR beta chain was profiled in a study of breast tumors, draining lymph nodes, adjacent tissues. Study-level results: Tumor repertoires ranked between lymph nodes and nontumor tissue in diversity, with V and J gene preferences. Findings are consistent with lymph node origin and intratumoral expansion of most tumor T cells. Luminal-like breast cancer showed significantly greater tumor-nontumor repertoire similarity than basal-like breast cancer did. Data only fit, rather than demonstrated, lymph node origin of most tumor T cells.

Germline values: CDR1 WNHNN, CDR2 SYGVQD (reference sequence). V was clipped by 2 bases and J by 0 bases; unmatched bases: 3. The CDR3 sequence is 15 residues long. Comment on this clonotype: Its antigen is unknown.

TCRdb reprocessed the multiplex PCR reads via MiXCR and lists one record per CDR3 protein. The table includes around 150,000 distinct CDR3 sequences, 32% detected once. Axillary draining lymph nodes of breast cancer patients supplied the node samples. The receptor was isolated from a female donor with breast cancer. Some clones in this sample may be carry-over from other donors' samples. The V and J genes are TRBV10-1 and TRBJ1-1; 7 positions agree with TRBD1. The sequencing sample was made of axillary lymph node tissue. The CDR3 spells CASSETTGMNTEAFF. The CDR3 DNA is TGCGCCAGCAGTGAGACGACAGGGATGAACACTGAAGCTTTCTTT.